One sample yielded the 16 T cell receptor beta chains listed below, sequenced in a study of CD8 T cells in Susac syndrome. Reverse transcription of about 0.5 to 1 ug RNA used random hexamers. A single record per CDR3 protein comes from TCRdb applying MiXCR to the immunoSEQ multiplex PCR reads. The data contain some 120,000 distinct CDR3 sequences, just under 95% of them singletons. The sequenced material came from CD4+ T cells from PBMCs. Receptors originate from a human donor in good health.

The DNA of the CDR3 is TGCAGCGTTGCGCCGGACGTAAACTACGAGCAGTACTTC. Translation gives CSVAPDVNYEQYF. The gene calls are TRBV29-1 and TRBJ2-7; D remains ambiguous. V shed 4 bases and J shed 3 bases, with 13 bases lying between them. There are 13 residues in the CDR3. Germline V lookup: CDR1 SQVTM, CDR2 ANQGSEA.

This clonotype was seen only once. V gene TRBV19 combines with J gene TRBJ2-2; tentatively, D is TRBD1 (5 bases). The length of the CDR3 is 14 residues. The germline V gene has CDR1 LNHDA and CDR2 SQIVND (reference sequence). V lost 6 bases and J lost 1, with 9 bases in between. CDR3 protein: CASSPGKNTGELFF. CDR3 DNA sequence: TGTGCCAGTAGCCCAGGGAAGAACACCGGGGAGCTGTTTTTT.

The chain links TRBV18 to TRBJ1-4; D possibly corresponds to TRBD1 (6 bases). Between the trimmed V and J ends, which lost 4 bases and 1 base, there was a span of 16 bases. In germline, CDR1 is KGHSH, CDR2 LQKENI. The CDR3 has 17 amino acids. CDR3: CASSLTGGGKTNEKLFF. The CDR3 DNA reads TGTGCCAGCTCACTGACGGGGGGCGGCAAAACTAATGAAAAACTGTTTTTT.

This clonotype has just a few counts. This chain connects TRBV19 to TRBJ2-5; no reliable D call. Germline CDR1 LNHDA, CDR2 SQIVND (reference sequence). The CDR3 runs 12 residues. Trimming left V 8 bases short and J 4 bases short, with 11 bases between. CDR3 sequence reads: CASSYAGETQYF. CDR3 DNA: TGTGCCAGTTCATACGCCGGAGAGACCCAGTACTTC.

V is TRBV27 and J is TRBJ2-3, with D uncertain. The V end was cut by 5 bases, the J end by 3 bases, with 12 bases between. Germline V CDR1 and CDR2: MNHEY, SMNVEV (reference sequence). The CDR3 is made up of 14 amino acids. The DNA for the CDR3 is TGTGCCAGCAGTCCCTCCCGGAAGACAGATACGCAGTATTTT. Its protein is CASSPSRKTDTQYF.

The CDR3 here is CSVLPGQAKEKLFF. CDR3 nucleotides: TGCAGCGTCCTTCCCGGACAGGCCAAGGAAAAACTGTTTTTT. This chain uses TRBV29-1 with TRBJ1-4, with 7 bases identical to TRBD1. There are 14 residues in the CDR3. With 6 bases clipped from V and 8 bases from J, the junction kept 12 bases outside the gene matches. Germline values: CDR1 SQVTM, CDR2 ANQGSEA. Together with reference TRBV29-1 and TRBJ1-4, the CDR3 gives the full variable domain: SAVISQKPSRDICQRGTSLTIQCQVDSQVTMMFWYRQQPGQSLTLIATANQGSEATYESGFVIDKFPISRPNLTFSTLTVSNMSPEDSSIYLCSVLPGQAKEKLFFGSGTQLSVL.

The chain carries TRBV7-9 and TRBJ1-5; TRBD1 matches 8 bases. V dropped 2 bases and J dropped 0; count of bases not matched to a gene: 12. CDR1 and CDR2 from the germline V gene are SEHNR and FQNEAQ (reference sequence). The CDR3 contains 19 residues. CDR3 sequence: CASSLRTGRQDYSNQPQHF. The CDR3, as DNA: TGTGCCAGCAGCTTAAGGACAGGGCGTCAGGACTATAGCAATCAGCCCCAGCATTTT.

The chain joins TRBV2 to TRBJ1-1; D unresolved. Germline CDR1 reads SNHLY; CDR2 reads FYNNEI. This CDR3 is built from 14 residues. V shed 5 bases and J shed 1 base, with 11 bases lying between them. CDR3: CASSRKAPNTEAFF. CDR3 in DNA: TGTGCCAGCAGTCGTAAGGCACCGAACACTGAAGCTTTCTTT.

The gene calls are TRBV19 and TRBJ2-3; D not certain. The germline V gene has CDR1 LNHDA and CDR2 SQIVND (reference sequence). Between the trimmed V and J ends, which lost 1 base and 2 bases, there was a span of 13 bases. CDR3 length: 16 residues. The CDR3 DNA is TGTGCCAGTAGTATAGGGGGTGGCAGGCACACAGATACGCAGTATTTT. Its translation is CASSIGGGRHTDTQYF.

The chain recombines TRBV27 with TRBJ1-1; possible D gene TRBD1, 6 bases. Trimming left V 7 bases short and J 7 bases short, with 16 bases between. The CDR3 runs to 13 residues. Germline V CDR1 and CDR2: MNHEY, SMNVEV (reference sequence). CDR3 sequence (DNA): TGTGCCAGCACCCCTCGGGGGGGCCTTGAAGCTTTCTTT. Its translation is CASTPRGGLEAFF.

This clonotype was detected only once. The genes are TRBV30 and TRBJ2-7; 8 positions agree with TRBD2. With V trimmed by 5 bases and J by 4 bases, 7 bases remained unmatched. The CDR3 is made up of 13 amino acids. CDR1 GTSNPN and CDR2 SVGIG come from the germline V gene (reference sequence). This CDR3 is CAWDSGDPYEQYF. Here the CDR3 DNA reads TGTGCCTGGGATAGCGGGGACCCTTACGAGCAGTACTTC. Looking up the rest from reference TRBV30 and TRBJ2-7 gives the full variable domain: SQTIHQWPATLVQPVGSPLSLECTVEGTSNPNLYWYRQAAGRGLQLLFYSVGIGQISSEVPQNLSASRPQDRQFILSSKKLLLSDSGFYLCAWDSGDPYEQYFGPGTRLTVT.

The J gene is TRBJ1-2, the V gene TRBV29-1; 9 positions match TRBD1. J gave up 9 bases and V 6 bases, and 11 bases lay outside the gene matches. The CDR3 is 13 residues long. Germline V gene data show CDR1 as SQVTM and CDR2 as ANQGSEA. CDR3 in amino acids: CSVPGTGSRSYTF. The CDR3 nucleotides read TGCAGCGTCCCCGGGACAGGGAGTAGAAGCTACACCTTC.

The CDR3 region is CSVTQGWQETQYF. The CDR3 DNA follows: TGCAGCGTCACACAGGGTTGGCAAGAGACCCAGTACTTC. The V call is TRBV29-1, the J call TRBJ2-5; the D gene is possibly TRBD1 (6 bases). This CDR3 is 13 amino acids long. The germline V gene encodes CDR1 SQVTM and CDR2 ANQGSEA. V was pared by 6 bases and J by 2 bases, with 13 bases between.

V usage is TRBV29-1 and J usage is TRBJ2-3; D is unclear. V was shortened by 1 base and J by 6 bases, with 14 bases between the two germline ends. The CDR3 is 14 residues long. CDR1 is SQVTM, CDR2 ANQGSEA, per germline. The CDR3 DNA follows: TGCAGCGTTGAAGCCCGGTTAGTCCCCGATACGCAGTATTTT. Residues: CSVEARLVPDTQYF.

This clonotype appeared a single time. The J gene is TRBJ1-1, the V gene TRBV30; perhaps TRBD1 as D (5 bases). Between the trimmed V and J ends, which lost 5 bases and 6 bases, there was a span of 7 bases. This CDR3 has 10 residues. Germline V lookup: CDR1 GTSNPN, CDR2 SVGIG (reference sequence). CDR3 nucleotide sequence: TGTGCCTGGGGGGGGGCTGAAGCTTTCTTT. Translated: CAWGGAEAFF.

V is TRBV5-1 and J is TRBJ1-1; D remains unclear. The CDR3 extends over 17 amino acids. CDR1 SGHRS and CDR2 YFSETQ come from the germline V gene. The V end lost 0 bases, the J end lost 5 bases, and 20 bases lay between the germline ends. The CDR3 bases are TGCGCCAGCAGCTTGGCCCCCGGGTCAGGAAAGAGTACTGAAGCTTTCTTT. Translation: CASSLAPGSGKSTEAFF.